The next 2 T cell receptor beta chains were all read from a single sample in a study of blood T cell repertoires in COVID-19. The assay was immunoSEQ multiplex PCR, and TCRdb's table has in-frame clones only and misses some. The table has about 670,000 clones, around 90% seen once. The sequenced sample was peripheral blood. The receptors originated from a woman younger than 30 with acute or convalescent COVID-19.

The chain combines TRBV7-9 with TRBJ1-1; maybe TRBD1 (5 bases). The CDR3 sequence is 15 residues long. The V gene lost 4 bases and the J gene lost 6 bases, with 18 bases spanning the gap. The V gene's germline CDR1 is SEHNR and CDR2 FQNEAQ (reference sequence). The CDR3 here is CASSSPPGEWAEAFF. CDR3 DNA sequence: TGTGCCAGCAGCTCCCCCCCGGGGGAGTGGGCTGAAGCTTTCTTT.

This rearrangement joins TRBV6-5 to TRBJ1-1; possible D gene TRBD1, 5 bases. The CDR3 spans 13 residues. Germline V gene lookup returns CDR1 MNHEY and CDR2 SVGAGI. V gave up 7 bases and J gave up 0 bases, with 9 bases separating them. The CDR3 is CASNRNMNTEAFF. Written as DNA, the CDR3 is TGTGCCAGCAACAGGAACATGAACACTGAAGCTTTCTTT.